This record looks at one TCR beta chain sequence and its context. Its target is unknown. The read ends 3 residues early relative to the CDR3; the germline J gene fills the gap. The record originates from a study of T cells in women clearing cervical HPV infection. In the study overall: Controls were women whose single incident HPV16 infection cleared within 12 months without precancer or cancer.

Generated by immunoSEQ multiplex PCR, the TCRdb table keeps only in-frame clones and is missing some. The sample holds 27,000 or so clones. The study, taken as a whole, reports: TRBV6-7 relative abundance averaged approximately 0.11% in cases and 0.15% to 0.2% in controls.

Each participant carried one incident cervical HPV16 infection only. V was clipped by 6 bases and J by 6 bases; unmatched bases: 10. The germline gives CDR1 SNHLY, CDR2 FYNNEI. This CDR3 contains 15 residues. Sequenced input: blood buffy coat. The gene calls are TRBV2 and TRBJ1-5; 8 positions agree with TRBD1. This sequence originates from a woman between 18 and 75 years old with a cervical HPV16 infection that either progressed to CIN3+ or cleared (not recorded which). CDR3 sequence reads: CASRSDRGRGQPQHF. The sequenced CDR3 bases are TGTGCCAGCAGGTCCGACAGGGGAAGGGGTCAGCCC. The whole variable domain, filled in from reference TRBV2 and TRBJ1-5, reads EPEVTQTPSHQVTQMGQEVILRCVPISNHLYFYWYRQILGQKVEFLVSFYNNEISEKSEIFDDQFSVERPDGSNFTLKIRSTKLEDSAMYFCASRSDRGRGQPQHFGDGTRLSIL.